The next 16 T cell receptor beta chains were all read from a single sample in a study of blood T cell repertoires in COVID-19. Libraries were prepared by immunoSEQ multiplex PCR; TCRdb keeps only in-frame clonotypes and omits some of them. The table has 140,000 or so clones, roughly 84% seen once. The sequencing sample was made of peripheral blood. These receptors were collected from a man aged 30-40 years with COVID-19, enrolled during active disease.

The rearrangement uses TRBV28 and TRBJ2-2; D might be TRBD2 (6 bases). Germline V CDR1 and CDR2: MDHEN, SYDVKM. Trimming shortened V by 8 bases and J by 3 bases, and 13 bases separated the two germline ends. CDR3 size: 14 residues. The CDR3 DNA follows: TGTGCCAGCCTGGGTGCGGGGTACACCGGGGAGCTGTTTTTT. This encodes CASLGAGYTGELFF.

This chain uses TRBV18 with TRBJ2-7; possibly TRBD2 for D (7 bases). Per germline, CDR1 KGHSH and CDR2 LQKENI. This CDR3 comprises 13 residues. V was shortened by 0 bases and J by 6 bases, with 9 bases between the two germline ends. The CDR3 region has the DNA TGTGCCAGCTCACCACCGGGGGGGCCCGAGCAGTACTTC. Amino acid sequence: CASSPPGGPEQYF.

V usage is TRBV6-5 and J usage is TRBJ1-1; D is ambiguous. Germline lookup yields CDR1 MNHEY and CDR2 SVGAGI. The germline V and J ends were trimmed by 3 bases and 2 bases, with 10 bases remaining between them. The CDR3 length is 14 residues. CDR3 sequence: CASSYGPSNTEAFF. CDR3 DNA: TGTGCCAGCAGTTATGGGCCGAGCAACACTGAAGCTTTCTTT.

The rearrangement joins TRBV7-9 to TRBJ2-5; no definite D call. CDR1 and CDR2 from the germline V gene are SEHNR and FQNEAQ (reference sequence). Trimming stripped 0 bases from V and 5 bases from J, with 10 bases between. The length of the CDR3 is 14 residues. For the CDR3, the DNA is TGTGCCAGCAGCTTAGCGCAGGTTGGGGAGACCCAGTACTTC. Amino acids: CASSLAQVGETQYF.

The V call is TRBV28, the J call TRBJ1-1; D is ambiguous. CDR1 MDHEN and CDR2 SYDVKM come from the germline V gene. The ends were cut back, 3 bases at V and 2 bases at J, with 16 bases in the middle. There are 16 residues in the CDR3. The CDR3 loop reads CASSFRHQEGNTEAFF. The CDR3 bases are TGTGCCAGCAGTTTTCGGCACCAAGAGGGAAACACTGAAGCTTTCTTT.

The chain recombines TRBV7-2 with TRBJ1-2; perhaps TRBD1 as D (5 bases). Trimming removed 5 bases at V and 5 bases at J, with 30 bases between. The CDR3 length is 19 residues. CDR1 SGHTA and CDR2 FQGNSA come from the germline V gene. The CDR3 loop reads CASSPRVGRRWSYDYGYTF. The CDR3 nucleotides are TGTGCCAGCAGCCCCAGGGTCGGGAGACGGTGGTCTTATGATTATGGCTACACCTTC.

J is TRBJ2-1 and V is TRBV24-1; perhaps TRBD1 as D (6 bases). This CDR3 has 12 residues. Trimming removed 10 bases at V and 7 bases at J, with 13 bases between. In germline, CDR1 is KGHDR, CDR2 SFDVKD. This chain's CDR3 is CATRSRGNEQFF. The CDR3 nucleotides read TGTGCCACACGGAGCAGGGGTAATGAGCAGTTCTTC.

This chain links TRBV10-2 with TRBJ1-5; a weak D match, TRBD1 (5 bases). The CDR3 spans 13 residues. Per the germline V gene, CDR1 is WSHSY and CDR2 is SAAADI. V gave up 6 bases and J gave up 4 bases, with 10 bases separating them. The CDR3, as DNA: TGCGCCAGCAGCCTTCCAGGGAATCAGCCCCAGCATTTT. This encodes CASSLPGNQPQHF.

This clone has only one observation. V and J are TRBV2 and TRBJ1-2; 8 nucleotides match TRBD1. Trimming removed 5 bases from V and 10 bases from J; junction bases left unmatched: 6. Germline CDR1 reads SNHLY; CDR2 reads FYNNEI. There are 12 residues in the CDR3. The CDR3 DNA is TGTGCCAGCAGTCCCTCGGGACAGGTCTACACCTTC. Its protein product is CASSPSGQVYTF. The full variable domain, its missing parts supplied by reference TRBV2 and TRBJ1-2, is EPEVTQTPSHQVTQMGQEVILRCVPISNHLYFYWYRQILGQKVEFLVSFYNNEISEKSEIFDDQFSVERPDGSNFTLKIRSTKLEDSAMYFCASSPSGQVYTFGSGTRLTVV.

The V and J genes are TRBV28 and TRBJ1-5, with 7 positions matching TRBD1. Germline trimming cut 11 bases from V and 0 bases from J; bases unmatched to any gene: 13. Germline V CDR1 and CDR2: MDHEN, SYDVKM. This CDR3 spans 16 amino acids. CDR3 nucleotides: TGTGCCGGGGGGACAGACCGCCCGGGTAGCAATCAGCCCCAGCATTTT. Its translation is CAGGTDRPGSNQPQHF.

The V call is TRBV19, the J call TRBJ2-3, with D perhaps TRBD2 (5 bases). The CDR3 contains 13 residues. Deletions cut 3 bases from V and 4 bases from J, with 8 bases between. Germline V lookup: CDR1 LNHDA, CDR2 SQIVND (reference sequence). CDR3 region: CASSIVGADTQYF. As DNA, the CDR3 is TGTGCCAGTAGTATTGTGGGAGCAGATACGCAGTATTTT. Combining the CDR3 with reference TRBV19 and TRBJ2-3 gives the whole variable domain DGGITQSPKYLFRKEGQNVTLSCEQNLNHDAMYWYRQDPGQGLRLIYYSQIVNDFQKGDIAEGYSVSREKKESFPLTVTSAQKNPTAFYLCASSIVGADTQYFGPGTRLTVL.

The chain carries TRBV24-1 and TRBJ2-5; 9 bases fit TRBD1. Germline V gives CDR1 KGHDR, CDR2 SFDVKD. Trimming at V came to 4 bases and at J to 7 bases, leaving 6 bases not matched to a gene. The CDR3 extends over 14 amino acids. This chain's CDR3 is CATSDGQGLGTQYF. The CDR3 DNA follows: TGTGCCACCAGTGACGGACAGGGGCTCGGGACCCAGTACTTC.

The V call is TRBV6-5, the J call TRBJ2-7, with D maybe TRBD2 (6 bases). The V end was cut by 8 bases, the J end by 1 base, with 15 bases between. Germline V gene lookup returns CDR1 MNHEY and CDR2 SVGAGI. This CDR3 spans 14 amino acids. CDR3 in DNA: TGTGCCAGCCATACCGGGACTGCTTCCTACGAGCAGTACTTC. It specifies CASHTGTASYEQYF.

V gene TRBV27 combines with J gene TRBJ1-4; the D gene is possibly TRBD1 (6 bases). V was clipped by 4 bases and J by 1 base, with 7 bases between them. The CDR3 extends over 14 amino acids. The germline CDR1 and CDR2 sequences are MNHEY and SMNVEV (reference sequence). CDR3 bases: TGTGCCAGCAGTTCCAGGGGAACTAATGAAAAACTGTTTTTT. Its protein is CASSSRGTNEKLFF.

As concerns this clone: The sample has other DNA sequences that encode this CDR3 too. The CDR3 loop is CASSTTGGNTEAFF. In DNA, the CDR3 is TGTGCCAGCAGTACTACCGGGGGGAACACTGAAGCTTTCTTT. The rearrangement links TRBV6-5 to TRBJ1-1; a possible D gene is TRBD1 (5 bases). Trimming cost V 5 bases and J 1 base, with 11 bases left between them. The CDR3 sequence is 14 residues long. Per the germline V gene, CDR1 is MNHEY and CDR2 is SVGAGI.

This rearrangement joins TRBV6-6 to TRBJ2-7, with a weak D call TRBD2 (6 bases). Trimming stripped 2 bases from V and 3 bases from J, with 8 bases between. CDR3 length: 13 residues. The germline CDR1 and CDR2 sequences are MNHNY and SVGAGI (reference sequence). CDR3 DNA sequence: TGTGCCAGCAGTTACACTAGCAGCTACGAGCAGTACTTC. Protein: CASSYTSSYEQYF.